The entry below describes one T cell receptor beta chain. V lost 7 bases to trimming and J lost 7 bases, with 11 bases between them. From germline, CDR1 is MNHEY and CDR2 SVGEGT. The CDR3 has 11 residues. Time point of the sample: after trial treatment. Treatment: LDRT plus nivolumab, ipilimumab, low-dose cyclophosphamide and aspirin (RACIN trial). The donors' regimen was nivolumab, ipilimumab, aspirin, low-dose cyclophosphamide and low-dose radiotherapy. Eligibility criteria specified advanced solid malignancies devoid of tumor-infiltrating lymphocytes. This entry is derived from a study of low-dose radiotherapy and immunotherapy resistance in tumors. TRAV- and TRBV-specific primers were used for first-strand cDNA, which covered alpha and beta chains. TCRs were amplified for 20 to 25 PCR cycles with a constant-region primer and V-primer adapter. Via MiXCR, TCRdb re-called the reads, giving one row per CDR3 protein. The sample records about 44,000 distinct CDR3 sequences, around 25% being singletons.

This chain connects TRBV6-2 or TRBV6-3 to TRBJ2-7; maybe TRBD1 (5 bases). The input for sequencing was PBMCs, taken after low-dose radiotherapy plus immunotherapy. The sequence was obtained from a male donor with prostate cancer. CDR3 amino acids: CASKDTKEQYF. For the CDR3, the DNA is TGTGCCAGCAAGGACACGAAGGAGCAGTACTTC.